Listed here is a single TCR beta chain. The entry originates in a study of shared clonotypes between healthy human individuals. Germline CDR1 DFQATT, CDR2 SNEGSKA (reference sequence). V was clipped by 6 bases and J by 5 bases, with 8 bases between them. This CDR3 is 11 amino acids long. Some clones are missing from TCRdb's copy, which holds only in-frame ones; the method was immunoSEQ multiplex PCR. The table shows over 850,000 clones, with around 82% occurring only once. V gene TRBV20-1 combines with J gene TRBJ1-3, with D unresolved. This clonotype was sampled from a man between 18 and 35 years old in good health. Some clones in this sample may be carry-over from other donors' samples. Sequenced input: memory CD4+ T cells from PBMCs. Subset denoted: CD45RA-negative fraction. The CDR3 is CSASLRNTIYF. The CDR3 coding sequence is TGCAGTGCGAGTCTCCGAAACACCATATATTTT.